This T cell receptor (beta chain) was sequenced for a study of T cells in Graves' hyperthyroidism and ophthalmopathy (dated by TCRdb to the late 2010s). With respect to the entire study: Peripheral blood samples were taken at initial diagnosis, before any treatment was given. Whether ophthalmopathy could be predicted prospectively was tested in an independent validation cohort made up of roughly 19 hyperthyroidism patients plus 17 patients who later progressed to ophthalmopathy. The 75 to 100 discovery patients were divided at random into training and test sets in a 7:3 ratio. In addition, the study compared T-cell repertoires in thyroid tissue and in blood from 6 or 7 Graves' hyperthyroidism patients. TCR Vbeta CDR3 sequencing of some 140 peripheral blood samples (approximately 44 ophthalmopathy, roughly 72 hyperthyroidism and approximately 17 progressor patients) is reported in the paper. To identify TCR V-J signatures that set the groups apart, the researchers used a discovery cohort of approximately 98 patients, made up of around 42 with Graves' ophthalmopathy and some 56 with stable Graves' hyperthyroidism. Following sampling, methimazole starting at 30 mg daily was given to hyperthyroidism patients, and high-dose intravenous methylprednisolone was given to ophthalmopathy patients. Study-wide conclusions, independent of this receptor: In cross-validation, a model built on a 13 V-J signature told ophthalmopathy apart from stable hyperthyroidism with about 90% sensitivity and about 81% specificity, and in testing the same model reached 80%/75%. Most expanded thyroid clonotypes (frequency above 0.001) were also detected in blood, a finding suggesting that blood repertoires may reflect thyroid immune responses. Sample size was not statistically predetermined, and investigators were not blinded to group allocation. In validation, the model predicted progression to ophthalmopathy with roughly 66% sensitivity and about 72% specificity, a median of approximately 6.7 months before onset.

The TCR beta CDR3 regions were amplified from the RNA transcripts. The TCR CDR3 was subjected to a first round of RT-PCR using the HTBI primer set and the Qiagen OneStep RT-PCR kit. A second multiplex PCR round built the libraries, followed by size selection and purification. Sequencing of the libraries was done on an Illumina HiSeq2000 using paired-end 100 bp reads. Turning to the authors' computational methods: Raw data were processed with SOAPnuke, discarding reads with adapters, uncalled bases, mean Phred below 15, or no exact constant-primer or identifier match. High-quality paired reads were merged using COPE v1.2.5, and each unique nucleotide sequence was defined as a clonotype. Clonotypes were aligned to IMGT TRBV, TRBD and TRBJ reference segments using MiTCR v1.1. Only V-J combinations with frequency above 0.0001, covering 98% to 99.2% of repertoires, were analysed. A TCS score was defined as the ratio of F50 (clonal expansion) to E x V (chaos), with BLOSUM62-based TCRdist applied between CDR3 peptides within each V-J. Welch's t-statistics and random forest reduced approximately 520 V-J features to fewer than 15, which were used in a naive Bayes classifier (R e1071). TCRdb ran its own pipeline on the public reads, namely fastp trimming at Q25 and MiXCR clone calling, and kept in-frame beta chains. Identical CDR3 proteins give one entry, which carries the most common genes and DNA. In this record, the V and J calls reflect TCRdb's handling and not the investigators' own analysis. Present in this sample are around 300,000 distinct CDR3 sequences, approximately 12% of which were seen just once. The ten largest clones represent around 7.9% of the sample.

This clonotype was detected a few times. Its target antigen remains unknown. The record has no base qualities; no much larger clone is one base away. Ends trimmed: V by 5 bases, J by 8 bases; bases unmatched to a gene: 12. CDR1 and CDR2, per the germline V gene (reference sequence), are SEHNR and FQNEAQ. From cysteine to phenylalanine, the CDR3 is 16 amino acids long. Kept here is only the CDR3 DNA, which spans 48 bases and is read in frame from base 1. Hyperthyroidism patients were newly diagnosed, with disease duration under 2 months, and aged 18 to 65 years. Any patient with an uncontrolled infection, another autoimmune disease, pregnancy or lactation was excluded. Diagnoses were based on clinical symptoms, serum thyroxine and TRAb, thyroid ultrasound and orbital computed tomography. Blood from progressor patients was collected at the time of first diagnosis with hyperthyroidism, before any ophthalmopathy symptoms had appeared. PBMCs were separated from roughly 10 ml of fresh peripheral blood using Ficoll-Paque density gradient centrifugation. Progressor patients were defined as those initially diagnosed with Graves' hyperthyroidism in whom ophthalmopathy developed during follow-up. Trizol reagent was used to extract total RNA, and RNA quality was then checked on an Agilent 2100 Bioanalyzer.

Sequencing input: blood. Recombination linked TRBV7-9 to TRBJ2-1; TRBD2 aligns with 10 central bases. The clonotype originates from a woman in her thirties with Graves' hyperthyroidism that later progressed to Graves' ophthalmopathy. The nucleotide sequence reads TGTGCCAGCAGCCACCAACTAGCGGGACTAGTCTATGAGCAGTTCTTC. Its translation reads: CASSHQLAGLVYEQFF.